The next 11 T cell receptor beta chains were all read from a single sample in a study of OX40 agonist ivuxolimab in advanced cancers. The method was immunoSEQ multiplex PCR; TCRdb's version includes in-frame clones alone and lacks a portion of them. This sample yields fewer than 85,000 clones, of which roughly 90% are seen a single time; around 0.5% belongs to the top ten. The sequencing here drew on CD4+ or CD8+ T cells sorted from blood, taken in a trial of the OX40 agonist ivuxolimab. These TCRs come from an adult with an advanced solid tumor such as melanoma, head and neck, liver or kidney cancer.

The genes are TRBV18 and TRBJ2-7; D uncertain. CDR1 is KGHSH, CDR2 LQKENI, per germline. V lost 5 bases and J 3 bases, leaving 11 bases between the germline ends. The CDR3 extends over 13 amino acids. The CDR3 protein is CASSERRFYEQYF. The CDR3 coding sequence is TGTGCCAGCTCAGAGAGACGGTTCTACGAGCAGTACTTC.

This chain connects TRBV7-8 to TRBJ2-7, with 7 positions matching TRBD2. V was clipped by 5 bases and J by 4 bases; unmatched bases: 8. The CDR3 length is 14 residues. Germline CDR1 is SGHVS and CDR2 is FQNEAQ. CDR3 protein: CASSPRLAKYEQYF. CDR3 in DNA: TGTGCCAGCAGCCCACGACTAGCCAAATACGAGCAGTACTTC. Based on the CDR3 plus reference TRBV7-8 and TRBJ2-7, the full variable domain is GAGVSQSPRYKVAKRGQDVALRCDPISGHVSLFWYQQALGQGPEFLTYFQNEAQLDKSGLPSDRFFAERPEGSVSTLKIQRTQQEDSAVYLCASSPRLAKYEQYFGPGTRLTVT.

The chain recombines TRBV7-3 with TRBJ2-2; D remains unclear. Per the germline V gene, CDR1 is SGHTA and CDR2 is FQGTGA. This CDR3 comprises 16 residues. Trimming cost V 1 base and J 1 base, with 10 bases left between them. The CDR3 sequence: CASSLSTARNTGELFF. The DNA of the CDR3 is TGTGCCAGCAGCTTAAGTACAGCTAGGAACACCGGGGAGCTGTTTTTT.

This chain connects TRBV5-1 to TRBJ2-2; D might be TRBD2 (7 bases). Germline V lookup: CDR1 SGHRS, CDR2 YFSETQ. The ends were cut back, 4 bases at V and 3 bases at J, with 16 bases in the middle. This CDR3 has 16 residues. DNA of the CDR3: TGCGCCAGCAGCCAAGGGGGAGGGCCGGACACCGGGGAGCTGTTTTTT. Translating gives CASSQGGGPDTGELFF.

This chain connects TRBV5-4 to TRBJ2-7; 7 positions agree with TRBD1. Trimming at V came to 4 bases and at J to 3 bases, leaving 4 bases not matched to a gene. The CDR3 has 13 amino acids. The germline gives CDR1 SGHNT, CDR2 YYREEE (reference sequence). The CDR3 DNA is TGTGCCAGCAGCAAGGACAGGAACTACGAGCAGTACTTC. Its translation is CASSKDRNYEQYF.

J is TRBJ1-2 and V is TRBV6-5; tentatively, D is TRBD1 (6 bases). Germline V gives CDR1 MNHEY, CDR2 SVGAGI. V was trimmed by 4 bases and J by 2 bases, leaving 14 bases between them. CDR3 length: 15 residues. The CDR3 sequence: CASSSNRVENYGYTF. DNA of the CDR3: TGTGCCAGCAGTTCCAACAGGGTCGAGAACTATGGCTACACCTTC.

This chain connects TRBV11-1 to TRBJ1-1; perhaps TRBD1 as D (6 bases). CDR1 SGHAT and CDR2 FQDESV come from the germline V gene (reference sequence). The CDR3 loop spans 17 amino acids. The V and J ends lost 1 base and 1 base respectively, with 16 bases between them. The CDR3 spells CASSLGSRTVRNTEAFF. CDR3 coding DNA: TGTGCCAGCAGCTTAGGGTCGAGGACAGTCAGGAACACTGAAGCTTTCTTT.

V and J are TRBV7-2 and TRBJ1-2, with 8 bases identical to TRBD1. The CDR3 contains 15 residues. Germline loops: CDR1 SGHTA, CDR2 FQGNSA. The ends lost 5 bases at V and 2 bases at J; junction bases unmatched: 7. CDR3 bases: TGTGCCAGCAGCCAGCGTCGGGACAGGAACTATGGCTACACCTTC. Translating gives CASSQRRDRNYGYTF.

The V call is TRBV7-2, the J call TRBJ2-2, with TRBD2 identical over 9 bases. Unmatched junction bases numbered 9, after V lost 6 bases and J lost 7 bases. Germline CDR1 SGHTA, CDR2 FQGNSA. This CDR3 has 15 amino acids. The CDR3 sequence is CASSRGTSQNGELFF. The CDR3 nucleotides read TGTGCCAGCAGTCGTGGGACTAGCCAAAACGGGGAGCTGTTTTTT.

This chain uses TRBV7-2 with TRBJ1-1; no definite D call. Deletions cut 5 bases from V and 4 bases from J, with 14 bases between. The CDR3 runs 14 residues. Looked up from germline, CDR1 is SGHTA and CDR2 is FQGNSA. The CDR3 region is CASSPQSGRTEAFF. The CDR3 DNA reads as TGTGCCAGCAGCCCACAATCCGGGCGCACTGAAGCTTTCTTT.

The CDR3 DNA follows: TGTGCCAGCAGCAAGGGTAAGAACACTGAAGCTTTCTTT. Translated: CASSKGKNTEAFF. The chain carries TRBV11-3 and TRBJ1-1; unclear D gene. Trimming left V 5 bases short and J 1 base short, with 8 bases between. There are 13 residues in the CDR3. Germline CDR1 is SGHNT and CDR2 is YENEEA.